The 20 T cell receptor beta chains below were found in one sample sequenced in a study of cytomegalovirus exposure and HLA in healthy donors. The study ran its PCR with 60 Vbeta and 13 Jbeta primers. Clones were read by immunoSEQ multiplex PCR, and TCRdb kept only the in-frame ones, dropping some. The sample contains more than 100,000 clones, 82% of which appear only once. The sample consisted of PBMCs. The receptor set was obtained from a woman aged 45 to 65 in good health and CMV-seropositive.

This clone has a handful of counts. In the same sample, other DNA sequences code for this CDR3. J is TRBJ1-1 and V is TRBV28; D unresolved. Trimming took off 2 bases at V and 1 base at J, with 5 bases between the two ends. Germline V gene lookup returns CDR1 MDHEN and CDR2 SYDVKM. CDR3 length: 13 residues. The CDR3 region has the DNA TGTGCCAGCAGTTTAGGCAGGAACACTGAAGCTTTCTTT. Encoded protein: CASSLGRNTEAFF.

This chain joins TRBV29-1 and TRBJ2-1; D perhaps matches TRBD2 (5 bases). Looked up from germline, CDR1 is SQVTM and CDR2 is ANQGSEA. The CDR3 has 14 residues. Trimming cost V 4 bases and J 4 bases, with 14 bases left between them. CDR3 amino acids: CSVVGSAKYNEQFF. The CDR3 nucleotides are TGCAGCGTTGTTGGTAGCGCAAAGTACAATGAGCAGTTCTTC.

The chain combines TRBV7-6 with TRBJ2-5; TRBD2 might be the D (6 bases). The CDR3 consists of 16 residues. The germline V gene encodes CDR1 SGHVS and CDR2 FNYEAQ. With 2 bases removed from V and 2 bases from J, the gap between germline ends came to 15 bases. CDR3 DNA sequence: TGTGCCAGCAGCTTACCCCCGGGGGACTCACAAGAGACCCAGTACTTC. This sequence encodes CASSLPPGDSQETQYF.

The DNA for the CDR3 is TGTGCCAGTAGTCCCCGAGCGGGGAACACTGAAGCTTTCTTT. It encodes CASSPRAGNTEAFF. The rearrangement joins TRBV19 to TRBJ1-1; the D is unclear. The germline gives CDR1 LNHDA, CDR2 SQIVND (reference sequence). Trimming removed 5 bases at V and 1 base at J, with 11 bases between. CDR3 length: 14 amino acids.

The chain has TRBV27 and TRBJ2-7; D unclear. V was cut by 6 bases and J by 3 bases, with 21 bases left in between. Germline values: CDR1 MNHEY, CDR2 SMNVEV (reference sequence). The CDR3 is made up of 16 amino acids. CDR3 sequence reads: CASSPPRVLNIYEQYF. In DNA, the CDR3 is TGTGCCAGCAGCCCTCCCCGGGTTCTAAACATCTACGAGCAGTACTTC.

The chain employs TRBV2 and TRBJ1-1; D remains unclear. The CDR3 covers 15 residues. The V end lost 7 bases, the J end lost 0 bases, and 15 bases lay between the germline ends. CDR1 and CDR2 (germline): SNHLY, FYNNEI. DNA for the CDR3: TGTGCCAGCAAAGAGCCCCGGGTTATGAACACTGAAGCTTTCTTT. It specifies CASKEPRVMNTEAFF.

The table lists this clone with a few counts. V usage is TRBV5-6 and J usage is TRBJ1-1; D is ambiguous. Trimming cost V 0 bases and J 6 bases, with 9 bases left between them. From germline, CDR1 is SGHDT and CDR2 YYEEEE. This CDR3 is built from 13 residues. This CDR3 reads CASSLGGGAEAFF. The CDR3 DNA reads TGTGCCAGCAGCTTGGGGGGAGGCGCTGAAGCTTTCTTT.

The CDR3 loop is CASSLQENTEAFF. The CDR3 region has the DNA TGTGCCAGCAGCCTACAGGAGAACACTGAAGCTTTCTTT. This chain joins TRBV7-6 and TRBJ1-1, with a tentative D call TRBD1 (5 bases). The CDR3 length is 13 residues. The germline V gene encodes CDR1 SGHVS and CDR2 FNYEAQ. Trimming removed 5 bases from V and 1 base from J, with 8 bases in between. Complete variable domain (other parts from reference TRBV7-6 and TRBJ1-1): GAGVSQSPRYKVTKRGQDVALRCDPISGHVSLYWYRQALGQGPEFLTYFNYEAQQDKSGLPNDRFSAERPEGSISTLTIQRTEQRDSAMYRCASSLQENTEAFFGQGTRLTVV.

This clone was seen once. The V gene is TRBV2, the J gene TRBJ1-2; 7 nucleotides match TRBD1. The CDR3 sequence is 14 residues long. Unmatched junction bases numbered 4, after V lost 1 base and J lost 5 bases. Germline V gene lookup returns CDR1 SNHLY and CDR2 FYNNEI. The CDR3 region is CASSEGTGAYGYTF. The CDR3, as DNA: TGTGCCAGCAGTGAAGGCACAGGGGCGTATGGCTACACCTTC.

The gene calls are TRBV30 and TRBJ2-1; 7 nucleotides align to TRBD2. CDR1 and CDR2 (germline): GTSNPN, SVGIG (reference sequence). V shed 3 bases, J shed 11 bases, and the junction held 16 bases outside the gene matches. CDR3 length equals 15 residues. CDR3 protein: CAWRGPRLAQGKQFF. CDR3 DNA sequence: TGTGCCTGGAGAGGGCCCCGACTAGCCCAGGGAAAGCAGTTCTTC.

The chain employs TRBV11-2 and TRBJ2-5, with D possibly matching TRBD1 (5 bases). The CDR3 runs to 14 residues. Germline V lookup: CDR1 SGHAT, CDR2 FQNNGV. V was shortened by 0 bases and J by 4 bases, with 9 bases between the two germline ends. CDR3 loop: CASSLDRVIETQYF. The CDR3 DNA sequence: TGTGCCAGCAGCTTAGACAGGGTGATAGAGACCCAGTACTTC.

This chain's CDR3 is CASSYTGGETQYF. DNA for the CDR3: TGTGCCAGCAGTTATACAGGGGGAGAGACCCAGTACTTC. The rearrangement links TRBV2 to TRBJ2-5; TRBD1 matches at 8 bases. V gave up 5 bases and J gave up 4 bases; unmatched junction bases: 3. The germline V gene has CDR1 SNHLY and CDR2 FYNNEI. The CDR3 is made up of 13 amino acids.

Worth noting for this clone: A read error may produce the germline difference seen at one junction end. The chain carries TRBV7-9 and TRBJ1-2; 7 positions agree with TRBD1. In germline, CDR1 is SEHNR, CDR2 FQNEAQ (reference sequence). This CDR3 has 14 residues. The CDR3 DNA is TGTTCCAGCAGCCGGGACAGCGCTAACTATGGCTACACCTTC. Amino acids: CSSSRDSANYGYTF.

The chain links TRBV5-6 to TRBJ2-5; perhaps TRBD1 as D (5 bases). Trimming left V 0 bases short and J 2 bases short, with 11 bases between. The CDR3 consists of 15 residues. Germline V lookup: CDR1 SGHDT, CDR2 YYEEEE. The chain's CDR3 is CASSLAPAGQETQYF. CDR3 in DNA: TGTGCCAGCAGCTTGGCCCCGGCAGGGCAAGAGACCCAGTACTTC.

This chain links TRBV7-3 with TRBJ2-1; TRBD2 aligns across 11 bases. The CDR3 extends over 15 amino acids. Losses at the gene ends were 4 bases for V and 5 bases for J; bases not matched to a gene: 4. Germline CDR1 reads SGHTA; CDR2 reads FQGTGA. The DNA of the CDR3 is TGTGCCAGCAGCTCCCTAGCGGGGGGCCACAATGAGCAGTTCTTC. This gives the protein CASSSLAGGHNEQFF. Based on the CDR3 plus reference TRBV7-3 and TRBJ2-1, the full variable domain is GAGVSQTPSNKVTEKGKYVELRCDPISGHTALYWYRQSLGQGPEFLIYFQGTGAADDSGLPNDRFFAVRPEGSVSTLKIQRTERGDSAVYLCASSSLAGGHNEQFFGPGTRLTVL.

The V gene is TRBV19, the J gene TRBJ2-1; no clear D gene. The CDR3 spans 13 residues. V lost 3 bases to trimming and J lost 5 bases, with 8 bases between them. Germline V CDR1 and CDR2: LNHDA, SQIVND (reference sequence). CDR3 nucleotide sequence: TGTGCCAGTAGTATTGCGCGGCACAATGAGCAGTTCTTC. Its translation is CASSIARHNEQFF.

The chain combines TRBV18 with TRBJ2-5, with TRBD2 matching 9 bases. With 1 base clipped from V and 4 bases from J, the junction kept 4 bases outside the gene matches. Germline V gene lookup returns CDR1 KGHSH and CDR2 LQKENI. This CDR3 is built from 15 residues. In nucleotides, the CDR3 is TGTGCCAGCTCACCACGGGGACTAGCATCAGAGACCCAGTACTTC. Its translation is CASSPRGLASETQYF.

This chain uses TRBV7-2 with TRBJ1-2; D may be TRBD1 (5 bases). The V end was cut by 3 bases, the J end by 6 bases, with 11 bases between. CDR1 SGHTA and CDR2 FQGNSA come from the germline V gene. The CDR3 loop spans 13 amino acids. The CDR3 region is CASSFKGRDGYTF. The CDR3 DNA reads TGTGCCAGCAGCTTTAAGGGGCGCGATGGCTACACCTTC.

This chain links TRBV15 with TRBJ1-6, with 9 bases lining up with TRBD1. The ends lost 4 bases at V and 7 bases at J; junction bases unmatched: 8. Germline V gives CDR1 LNHNV, CDR2 YYDKDF (reference sequence). The CDR3 covers 16 residues. The CDR3 DNA follows: TGTGCCACCAGCACACCCTACAGGGGGCGAAATTCACCCCTCCACTTT. Protein sequence: CATSTPYRGRNSPLHF.

This clone was observed a handful of times. This sequence joins TRBV18 and TRBJ2-1; 7 positions agree with TRBD2. The length of the CDR3 is 15 residues. Germline trimming cut 8 bases from V and 2 bases from J; bases unmatched to any gene: 9. Germline assignment: CDR1 KGHSH and CDR2 LQKENI. The CDR3 DNA sequence: TGTGCCAGCCTGCTTGGGGGAGGGCCCTACAATGAGCAGTTCTTC. It encodes CASLLGGGPYNEQFF.